This is a list of T cell receptor beta chains from one sample in a study of type 1 and type 2 diabetes patients. TCRdb reprocessed the multiplex PCR reads with MiXCR, giving one entry per CDR3 protein. Among a few hundred thousand distinct CDR3 sequences listed, around 50% were seen once. Input material: peripheral blood mononuclear cells (PBMCs). These receptors were obtained from a man in his late teens or twenties with type 2 diabetes. The CDR3 runs from the conserved cysteine through the conserved F or W. D genes are given only for firm matches. Rows give clone size only sometimes, using once, few, many, or a class for an expanded clone.

v_gene	d_gene	j_gene	abundance	CDR3aa	CDR3nt
TRBV19	.	TRBJ2-4	.	CASSILSGVVAKNIQYF	TGTGCCAGTAGTATACTCTCGGGGGTAGTCGCCAAAAACATTCAGTACTTC
TRBV5-5	.	TRBJ1-1	.	CASSLAHEQDITEAFF	TGCGCCAGCAGCTTGGCGCACGAACAGGATATTACTGAAGCTTTCTTT
TRBV4-3	TRBD1	TRBJ2-1	once	CASSHPGQSYNEQFF	TGCGCCAGCAGCCACCCGGGACAGAGCTACAATGAGCAGTTCTTC
TRBV11-3	.	TRBJ1-5	.	CASSLDLQGNQPQHF	TGTGCCAGCAGCTTAGATCTCCAGGGGAATCAGCCCCAGCATTTT
TRBV12-3/TRBV12-4	TRBD1	TRBJ1-2	.	CASSSQGLDGYTF	TGTGCCAGCAGTTCACAGGGGTTAGATGGCTACACCTTC
TRBV6-5	.	TRBJ1-1	.	CASKGGTGAFF	TGTGCCAGCAAGGGTGGAACTGGAGCTTTCTTT
TRBV24-1	.	TRBJ2-7	few	CATSALGGVGQYF	TGTGCCACCTCCGCGCTGGGGGGAGTGGGGCAGTACTTC
TRBV7-6	TRBD2	TRBJ2-1	.	CASSLIIGTSGSTEQFF	TGTGCCAGCAGCTTAATTATTGGGACTAGCGGGAGCACTGAGCAGTTCTTC
TRBV7-2	.	TRBJ1-5	once	CASSLGQGLYQPQHF	TGTGCCAGCAGCTTAGGTCAGGGGCTCTATCAGCCCCAGCATTTT
TRBV2	TRBD1	TRBJ1-5	.	CASRGQGSNQPQHF	TGTGCCAGCAGAGGACAGGGGTCAAATCAGCCCCAGCATTTT
TRBV24-1	.	TRBJ2-1	.	CATRSGDNEQFF	TGTGCCACCAGGTCCGGGGACAATGAGCAGTTCTTC
TRBV10-2	.	TRBJ1-4	few	CASSQGRNEKLFF	TGCGCCAGCAGTCAGGGGCGGAATGAAAAACTGTTTTTT
TRBV27	TRBD1	TRBJ1-4	.	CASRRTGTLHEKLFF	TGTGCCAGCAGAAGGACAGGGACCCTTCATGAAAAACTGTTTTTT
TRBV29-1	TRBD1	TRBJ2-3	.	CSATGGSTDTQYF	TGCAGCGCAACAGGGGGGAGCACAGATACGCAGTATTTT
TRBV30	.	TRBJ2-1	.	CAWSGNEQFF	TGTGCCTGGAGTGGGAATGAGCAGTTCTTC
TRBV4-3	.	TRBJ2-7	.	CASSQEFGPNEWDHTYYEQYF	TGCGCCAGCAGCCAAGAGTTTGGGCCGAACGAGTGGGACCACACCTACTACGAGCAGTACTTC
TRBV5-5	.	TRBJ2-7	few	CASIRGASYEQYF	TGTGCCAGCATCAGGGGCGCATCCTACGAGCAGTACTTC
TRBV6-2/TRBV6-3	.	TRBJ1-3	.	CASSWEQDGNTIYF	TGTGCCAGCAGTTGGGAACAGGACGGAAACACCATATATTTT
TRBV5-1	.	TRBJ2-5	.	CASSFEVSRLETQYF	TGCGCCAGCAGCTTTGAGGTATCCAGATTGGAGACCCAGTACTTC
TRBV4-3	.	TRBJ1-2	.	CASRPRDTIDYGYTF	TGCGCCAGCAGGCCGCGTGACACAATCGACTATGGCTACACCTTC
TRBV2	.	TRBJ1-6	many	CASSLNSPLHF	TGTGCCAGCAGTCTTAATTCACCCCTCCACTTT
TRBV2	TRBD1	TRBJ1-6	.	CASSPRQGGWHSPLHF	TGTGCCAGCAGTCCCCGACAGGGAGGTTGGCATTCACCCCTCCACTTT
TRBV20-1	TRBD1	TRBJ1-4	.	CSARDRGRGISEKLFF	TGCAGTGCTAGGGACAGGGGGCGCGGAATTAGTGAAAAACTGTTTTTT
TRBV29-1	TRBD2	TRBJ2-3	once	CSGLPPGLAGTDTQYF	TGCAGCGGACTACCACCTGGACTAGCGGGCACAGATACGCAGTATTTT
TRBV7-6	.	TRBJ2-6	many	CASSLGGGLSGANVLTF	TGTGCCAGCAGCTTAGGTGGCGGACTATCTGGGGCCAACGTCCTGACTTTC
TRBV25-1	.	TRBJ2-5	.	CASSEVGLVGRVTQYF	TGTGCCAGCAGTGAGGTGGGGCTAGTGGGGAGAGTGACCCAGTACTTC
TRBV27	.	TRBJ1-2	.	CASSLNAGVGYTF	TGTGCCAGCAGTTTAAATGCGGGGGTCGGCTACACCTTC
TRBV2	TRBD1	TRBJ2-2	few	CASRPGQPTGELFF	TGTGCCAGCAGGCCGGGACAGCCTACCGGGGAGCTGTTTTTT
TRBV20-1	.	TRBJ2-1	.	CSAHPYEGGSEQFF	TGCAGTGCGCATCCTTATGAGGGGGGAAGTGAGCAGTTCTTC
TRBV19	.	TRBJ2-5	few	CASSIEMTGRETQYF	TGTGCCAGTAGTATAGAGATGACAGGCAGAGAGACCCAGTACTTC
TRBV7-2	TRBD1	TRBJ2-5	.	CASSLAVTRGYQETQYF	TGTGCCAGCAGCTTGGCGGTGACCAGGGGGTACCAAGAGACCCAGTACTTC
TRBV11-2	TRBD1	TRBJ1-6	.	CASSYPTGDLSPLHF	TGTGCCAGCAGCTACCCGACAGGGGATCTTTCACCCCTCCACTTT
TRBV28	.	TRBJ2-5	.	CASSLDTEETQYF	TGTGCCAGCAGTTTAGATACAGAAGAGACCCAGTACTTC
TRBV19	TRBD2	TRBJ2-5	.	CASSDGTSGRETQYF	TGTGCCAGTAGTGACGGGACTAGCGGGAGAGAGACCCAGTACTTC
TRBV7-2	.	TRBJ1-2	few	CASSLEPNYGYTF	TGTGCCAGCAGCTTAGAACCGAACTATGGCTACACCTTC
TRBV12-3/TRBV12-4	.	TRBJ1-1	.	CASSFPRNEAFF	TGTGCCAGCAGTTTTCCTCGGAATGAAGCTTTCTTT
TRBV4-1	TRBD1	TRBJ2-7	.	CASSQETGGEQYF	TGCGCCAGCAGCCAAGAGACAGGGGGCGAGCAGTACTTC
TRBV6-1	.	TRBJ2-7	few	CASSEKPYEQYF	TGTGCCAGCAGTGAAAAACCCTACGAGCAGTACTTC
TRBV7-8	.	TRBJ1-1	many	CASSLGANTEAFF	TGTGCCAGCAGCTTGGGAGCAAACACTGAAGCTTTCTTT
TRBV19	.	TRBJ1-1	few	CASSTYKNTEAFF	TGTGCCAGTAGTACCTATAAGAACACTGAAGCTTTCTTT
TRBV7-2	TRBD1	TRBJ1-2	few	CASSLGLGQGYGYTF	TGTGCCAGCAGCTTAGGTTTGGGACAGGGGTATGGCTACACCTTC
TRBV7-8	.	TRBJ1-1	.	CASSLSGYYEAFF	TGTGCCAGCAGCTTATCAGGCTACTACGAAGCTTTCTTT
TRBV7-3	.	TRBJ2-2	few	CASSESRDTGELFF	TGCGCCAGCAGTGAGTCGCGAGACACCGGGGAGCTGTTTTTT
TRBV12-3/TRBV12-4	.	TRBJ2-1	.	CASSFISSTSSYNEQFF	TGTGCCAGCAGTTTCATTTCTAGCACGAGCTCCTACAATGAGCAGTTCTTC
TRBV11-3	.	TRBJ2-4	.	CASSKDHEGIQYF	TGTGCCAGCAGTAAGGACCACGAGGGCATTCAGTACTTC
TRBV30	TRBD1	TRBJ2-7	.	CAWNPGQGYEQYF	TGTGCCTGGAACCCCGGACAGGGGTACGAGCAGTACTTC
TRBV4-1	.	TRBJ2-7	.	CASSQGQAYEQYF	TGCGCCAGCAGCCAAGGTCAGGCCTACGAGCAGTACTTC
TRBV7-2	.	TRBJ1-2	.	CASSATVVEYGYTF	TGTGCCAGCAGCGCAACTGTGGTGGAGTATGGCTACACCTTC
TRBV7-8	.	TRBJ2-1	.	CASSLGRDNYEQFF	TGTGCCAGCAGCTTAGGTCGGGACAACTACGAGCAGTTCTTC
TRBV19	.	TRBJ1-2	few	CASSRPGVDYGYTF	TGTGCCAGTAGTAGGCCGGGGGTGGACTATGGCTACACCTTC
TRBV7-8	TRBD1	TRBJ2-7	.	CASSTKPGQGAGLDYEQYF	TGTGCCAGCAGCACGAAACCGGGACAGGGGGCTGGTTTGGATTACGAGCAGTACTTC
TRBV7-7	.	TRBJ2-7	few	CASSLGTTYEQYF	TGTGCCAGCAGCTTAGGGACTACCTACGAGCAGTACTTC
TRBV20-1	TRBD2	TRBJ2-7	.	CSAGGTSGYEQYF	TGCAGTGCTGGTGGGACTAGCGGCTACGAGCAGTACTTC